This T cell receptor (beta chain) derives from a study of CD8 T cells in ankylosing spondylitis. The CDR3 consists of 16 residues. Trimming cost V 6 bases and J 0 bases; bases outside gene matches: 7. In this sample, this clonotype turned up many times. Using quantitative 5'-RACE with molecular barcodes, the authors made TCR beta libraries. TCRdb reanalysed the 5' RACE reads using MiXCR and keeps one entry per CDR3 protein. This repertoire shows 200,000 to 250,000 distinct CDR3 sequences, 8% to 9% found once; its top ten account for 4.8%. This chain joins TRBV12-3 or TRBV12-4 and TRBJ2-1; the match to TRBD2 covers 8 bases. This receptor was identified in a female donor with ankylosing spondylitis or in good health (not recorded which). Sequenced: blood, either unsorted or a sorted T cell fraction (not recorded which). The CDR3, as DNA: TGTGCCAGCAGGGCTAGCGGGTCTAGCTCCTACAATGAGCAGTTCTTC. As protein: CASRASGSSSYNEQFF.